A selection of T cell receptor beta chains follows, all from one sample in a study of molecular identifiers for immune sequencing clone quantification. Each CDR3 protein is one row after TCRdb ran MiXCR on the PCR reads. Of about 36,000 distinct CDR3 sequences in the sample, around a sixth were seen once. The sample consisted of naive CD8+ T cells from blood, with Jurkat cell RNA spiked in. The source is a human donor in good health. Some libraries in this study had Jurkat cell RNA spiked in. Each CDR3 is given with its conserved first and last residue. Each record gives: CDR3 length, clone size, D gene, V gene, J gene, CDR3 protein, CDR3 DNA. D genes are given only for firm matches. Clone size is given as once, few, many, or a class for an expanded clone.

14,many,NA,TRBV12-3/TRBV12-4,TRBJ1-5,CASSFVPDNQPQHF,TGTGCCAGCAGTTTCGTGCCAGACAATCAGCCCCAGCATTTT
14,many,NA,TRBV4-3,TRBJ2-5,CASSQIYPPGTQYF,TGCGCCAGCAGCCAGATCTACCCTCCAGGAACCCAGTACTTC
16,many,NA,TRBV4-3,TRBJ1-3,CASSQGPRDSGNTIYF,TGCGCCAGCAGCCAAGGCCCTAGGGACTCTGGAAACACCATATATTTT
16,many,TRBD2,TRBV11-2,TRBJ2-5,CASSVTWASGQETQYF,TGTGCCAGCAGCGTCACTTGGGCTAGCGGGCAAGAGACCCAGTACTTC
14,many,NA,TRBV5-1,TRBJ2-7,CASSDRDAHYEQYF,TGCGCCAGCAGCGACCGGGACGCCCACTACGAGCAGTACTTC
13,many,NA,TRBV28,TRBJ2-3,CASSGDTTDTQYF,TGTGCCAGCAGTGGGGACACCACAGATACGCAGTATTTT
12,medium-sized,NA,TRBV6-2/TRBV6-3,TRBJ2-5,CASSYPEETQYF,TGTGCCAGCAGTTACCCTGAAGAGACCCAGTACTTC
24,many,TRBD2,TRBV5-4,TRBJ2-1,CASSLAGGQSHTRTSGRANNEQFF,TGTGCCAGCAGCTTGGCCGGGGGACAGTCCCATACTAGGACTAGCGGGAGGGCCAACAATGAGCAGTTCTTC
13,many,NA,TRBV4-3,TRBJ1-1,CASSQDSRFEAFF,TGCGCCAGCAGCCAAGATTCTCGCTTTGAAGCTTTCTTT
15,many,TRBD2,TRBV7-6,TRBJ2-1,CASSLVSGTYNEQFF,TGTGCCAGCAGCTTAGTTAGCGGGACCTACAATGAGCAGTTCTTC